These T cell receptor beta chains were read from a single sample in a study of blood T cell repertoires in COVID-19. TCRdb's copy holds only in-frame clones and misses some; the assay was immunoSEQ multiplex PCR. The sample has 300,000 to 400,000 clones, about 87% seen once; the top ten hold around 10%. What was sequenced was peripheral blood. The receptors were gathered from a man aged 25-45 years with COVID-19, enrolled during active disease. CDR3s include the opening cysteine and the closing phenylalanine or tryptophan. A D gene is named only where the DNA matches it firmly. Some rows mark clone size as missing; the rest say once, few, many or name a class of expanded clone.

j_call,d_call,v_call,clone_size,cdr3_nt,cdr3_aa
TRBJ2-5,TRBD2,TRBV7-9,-,TGTGCCAGCAGCTCACTAGCGGGGGGGCGCCAAGAGACCCAGTACTTC,CASSSLAGGRQETQYF
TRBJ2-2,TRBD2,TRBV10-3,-,TGTGCCATCAGTGAGACCAAGCGGGAGAGGAACACCGGGGAGCTGTTTTTT,CAISETKRERNTGELFF
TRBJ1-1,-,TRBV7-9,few,TGTGCCAGCAGCTCAAACCCGACAGGGAACACTGAAGCTTTCTTT,CASSSNPTGNTEAFF
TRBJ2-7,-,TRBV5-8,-,TGTGCCAGCAGTCATGACTTCTCTCGGAGGGAGCAGTACTTC,CASSHDFSRREQYF
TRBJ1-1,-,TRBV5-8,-,TGTGCCAGCAGCCAATTAGGCGGCCGCAAGAACACTGAAGCTTTCTTT,CASSQLGGRKNTEAFF
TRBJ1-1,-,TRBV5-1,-,TGCGCCAGCAGCTTGGTAGGCGGAACACCAGCAAACACTGAAGCTTTCTTT,CASSLVGGTPANTEAFF
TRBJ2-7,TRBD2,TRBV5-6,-,TGTGCCAGCAGCTTAGCAGGACTAGTCACCCACGAGCAGTACTTC,CASSLAGLVTHEQYF
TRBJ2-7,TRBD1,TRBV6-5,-,TGTGCCAGCAGTTACTGGGCAGGGGGTCAGTACGAGCAGTACTTC,CASSYWAGGQYEQYF
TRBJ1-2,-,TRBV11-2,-,TGTGCCAGCAGCTTAGAGGCCGGAGCATCATATGGCTACACCTTC,CASSLEAGASYGYTF
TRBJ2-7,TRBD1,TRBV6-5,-,TGTGCCAGCAGTTATTCCGACAGGGGGGCCTACGAGCAGTACTTC,CASSYSDRGAYEQYF
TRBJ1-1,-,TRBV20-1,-,TGCAGTGCTAGTAGGAGGGCGCGGGACACTGAAGCTTTCTTT,CSASRRARDTEAFF
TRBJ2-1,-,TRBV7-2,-,TGTGCCAGCAGCCCCCTCTCTTTTGTCGATGAGCAGTTCTTC,CASSPLSFVDEQFF
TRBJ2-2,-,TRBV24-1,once,TGTGCCACCGGGGAGATCGGGGTGACCGGGGAGCTGTTTTTT,CATGEIGVTGELFF
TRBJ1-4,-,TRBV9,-,TGTGCCAGCAGGGGTGAGGGGGCTAATGAAAAACTGTTTTTT,CASRGEGANEKLFF
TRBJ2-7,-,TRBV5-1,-,TGCGCCAGCAGCCCAATAGGGGGGACAGTACGAGGGCAGTACTTC,CASSPIGGTVRGQYF
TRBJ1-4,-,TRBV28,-,TGTGCCAGCAGGCGGTTGTGGGGGCAAGGTGGGAAACTGTTTTTT,CASRRLWGQGGKLFF
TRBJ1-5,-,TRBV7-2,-,TGTGCCAGCAGCCTGTACGGGGGAGAGAGTGGTCAGCCCCAGCATTTT,CASSLYGGESGQPQHF
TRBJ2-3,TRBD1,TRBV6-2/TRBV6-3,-,TGTGCCAGCAGTCCCGGGACAGGATCCACAGATACGCAGTATTTT,CASSPGTGSTDTQYF
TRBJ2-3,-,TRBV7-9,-,TGTGCCAGCAGCTTAGCCGGGACATATGGCACAGATACGCAGTATTTT,CASSLAGTYGTDTQYF
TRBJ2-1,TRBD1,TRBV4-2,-,TGTGCCAGCAGCCGGGACAGGGTTGGAAATGAGCAGTTCTTC,CASSRDRVGNEQFF
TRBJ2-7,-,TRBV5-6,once,TGTGCCAGCAGCTTTCGAGGGGGAAGCTACGAGCAGTACTTC,CASSFRGGSYEQYF
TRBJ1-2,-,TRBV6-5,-,TGTGCCAGCAGTTACGCCGTACAACGCGGCTACACCTTC,CASSYAVQRGYTF
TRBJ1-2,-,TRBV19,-,TGTGCCAGTAGTATTCTGGGATGGGGGCCCACTAACTATGGCTACACCTTC,CASSILGWGPTNYGYTF
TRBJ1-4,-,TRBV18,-,TGTGCCAGCTCACCACCTCTGACGGGAGCAACTAATGAAAAACTGTTTTTT,CASSPPLTGATNEKLFF
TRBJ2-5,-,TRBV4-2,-,TGTGCCAGCAGCCATATCAAACCGGGGGGCCGCTACCAAGAGACCCAGTACTTC,CASSHIKPGGRYQETQYF
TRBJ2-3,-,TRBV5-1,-,TGCGCCAGCAGCTTGCATGACCCCCAGAGAGGAGATACGCAGTATTTT,CASSLHDPQRGDTQYF
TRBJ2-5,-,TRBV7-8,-,TGTGCCAGCAGCCTACAACTAGCTACCGTGGATCTGACAGAGACCCAGTACTTC,CASSLQLATVDLTETQYF
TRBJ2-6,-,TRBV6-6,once,TGTGCCAGCACCTACCGCGGGTTCTCTGGGGCCAACGTCCTGACTTTC,CASTYRGFSGANVLTF
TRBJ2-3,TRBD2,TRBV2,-,TGTTCTAGCGGGGGTACGGATACGCAGTATTTT,CSSGGTDTQYF
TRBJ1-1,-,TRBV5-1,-,TGCGCCAGCAGCTTGGATAAAGCACCCACTGAAGCTTTCTTT,CASSLDKAPTEAFF
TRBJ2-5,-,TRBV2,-,TGTGCCAGCAGTATACTCGTTCGCCAAGAGACCCAGTACTTC,CASSILVRQETQYF
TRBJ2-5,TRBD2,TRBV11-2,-,TGTGCCAGCAGCTTCGGAGGGGAGGGCCAAGAGACCCAGTACTTC,CASSFGGEGQETQYF
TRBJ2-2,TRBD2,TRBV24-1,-,TGTGCCACCAGTGACTTCACTAGCGGTACGAACACCGGGGAGCTGTTTTTT,CATSDFTSGTNTGELFF
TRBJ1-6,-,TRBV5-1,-,TGCGCCAGCAGCTTTGTAGGTAGAACAGGAAATTCACCCCTCCACTTT,CASSFVGRTGNSPLHF
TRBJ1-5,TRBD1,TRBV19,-,TGTGCCAGTAGTCCGGGACAGGGGGCCAATCAGCCCCAGCATTTT,CASSPGQGANQPQHF
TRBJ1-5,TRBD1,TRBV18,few,TGTGCCAGCTCACCCCGACAGGGGGATCAGCCCCAGCATTTT,CASSPRQGDQPQHF
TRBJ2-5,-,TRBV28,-,TGTGCCAGCGAGACAGCGCTCCAAGAGACCCAGTACTTC,CASETALQETQYF
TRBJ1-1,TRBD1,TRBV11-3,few,TGTGCCAGCAGCTTAGACGGGACAGGGCTGAACACTGAAGCTTTCTTT,CASSLDGTGLNTEAFF
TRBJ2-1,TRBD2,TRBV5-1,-,TGCGCCAGCAGCTTTACAACCGGACTAGCGCCACACAATGAGCAGTTCTTC,CASSFTTGLAPHNEQFF
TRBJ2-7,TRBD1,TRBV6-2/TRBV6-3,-,TGTGCCAGCAGTAGGACAGGGGGCCCCTACGAGCAGTACTTC,CASSRTGGPYEQYF
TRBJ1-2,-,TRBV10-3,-,TGTGCCATCAGTGTTGCCGCAAGAGGGGGGGGCCGAAACTATGGCTACACCTTC,CAISVAARGGGRNYGYTF
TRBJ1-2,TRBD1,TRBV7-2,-,TGTGCCAGCAGCCCAAGACAGGGGGCCTATGGCTACACCTTC,CASSPRQGAYGYTF
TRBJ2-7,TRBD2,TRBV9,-,TGTGCCAGCAGCCCGCTAGCGGGAGGGTACAACGAGCAGTACTTC,CASSPLAGGYNEQYF
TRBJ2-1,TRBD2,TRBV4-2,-,TGTGCCAGCAGCCAAGGGGTTACTAGCGGGGACTACAATGAGCAGTTCTTC,CASSQGVTSGDYNEQFF
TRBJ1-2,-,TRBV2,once,TGTGCCAGCAGTGTCGTTGGACAAGGTGGCTACACCTTC,CASSVVGQGGYTF
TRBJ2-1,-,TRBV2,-,TGTGCCCTCTCGAGGGTAGCGGATGAGCAGTTCTTC,CALSRVADEQFF
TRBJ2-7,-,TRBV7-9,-,TGTGCCAGCAGCCCTAGTACGCCGACCTCCTACGAGCAGTACTTC,CASSPSTPTSYEQYF
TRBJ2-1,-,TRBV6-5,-,TGTGCCAGCACTTGGGCTAGCGTTTACAATGAGCAGTTCTTC,CASTWASVYNEQFF
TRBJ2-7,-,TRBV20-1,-,TGCAGTGCTCTTCACAGGGACGAGCAGTACTTC,CSALHRDEQYF
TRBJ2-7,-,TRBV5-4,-,TGTGCCAGCAGCAGAGGGGGGGACGAGCAGTACTTC,CASSRGGDEQYF
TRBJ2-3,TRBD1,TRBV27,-,TGTGCCAGCAGTTTATCGCGGGCAGGGGGAGATACGCAGTATTTT,CASSLSRAGGDTQYF
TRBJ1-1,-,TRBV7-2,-,TGTGCCAGCAGTTCACAAGGCCTAGGGACAACTGAAGCTTTCTTT,CASSSQGLGTTEAFF
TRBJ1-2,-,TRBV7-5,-,TGTGCCAGAAGTTATGGGACTTTCAAGGTACTTGACTATGGCTACACCTTC,CARSYGTFKVLDYGYTF
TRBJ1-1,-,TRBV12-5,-,TGTGCTAGTGGTTTGGTTCCGGGGTTGGCTGAAGCTTTCTTT,CASGLVPGLAEAFF
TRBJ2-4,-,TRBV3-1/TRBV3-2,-,TGTGCCAGCAGCCCACCCGGGGGAGCCAAAAACATTCAGTACTTC,CASSPPGGAKNIQYF